These 29 T cell receptor beta chains originate from one sample sequenced in a study of T cells in tumors after PD-1 blockade. Here immunoSEQ multiplex PCR was the method, and the copy in TCRdb shows in-frame clones only, minus some. The data show approximately 4,900 clones, 50% to 80% seen once. The sample here was tumor tissue, taken before anti-PD-1 treatment. The receptors shown here come from a human donor with cutaneous squamous cell carcinoma.

This clone has only a few counts. The rearrangement joins TRBV19 to TRBJ2-7; weak D call: TRBD1 (6 bases). V was shortened by 5 bases and J by 5 bases, with 19 bases between the two germline ends. The CDR3 contains 15 residues. CDR1 is LNHDA, CDR2 SQIVND, per germline (reference sequence). The chain's CDR3 is CASSHSAQGSNEQYF. As DNA, the CDR3 is TGTGCCAGTAGTCACTCGGCGCAGGGGTCCAACGAGCAGTACTTC.

This clone has just one count. This rearrangement joins TRBV28 to TRBJ2-7; D is undetermined. Trimming stripped 8 bases from V and 0 bases from J, with 5 bases between. The CDR3 has 11 amino acids. Germline CDR1 is MDHEN and CDR2 is SYDVKM. The CDR3 protein is CASLDSYEQYF. Written as DNA, the CDR3 is TGTGCCAGCCTCGACTCCTACGAGCAGTACTTC.

The chain carries TRBV6-1 and TRBJ2-5, with D perhaps being TRBD1 or TRBD2 (7 bases each). The CDR3 extends over 16 amino acids. The germline CDR1 and CDR2 sequences are MNHNS and SASEGT. With 1 base removed from V and 5 bases from J, the gap between germline ends came to 17 bases. This CDR3 reads CASSEGIFRGGETQYF. The CDR3 DNA is TGTGCCAGCAGTGAAGGGATCTTCAGGGGGGGGGAGACCCAGTACTTC.

This chain links TRBV18 with TRBJ2-5; the match to TRBD1 covers 7 bases. Germline CDR1 reads KGHSH; CDR2 reads LQKENI. V lost 2 bases and J lost 3; bases outside the gene matches: 0. The CDR3 has 13 amino acids. The CDR3 nucleotides read TGTGCCAGCTCACCAGGGACAGAAGAGACCCAGTACTTC. This gives the protein CASSPGTEETQYF. Variable domain in full (rest from reference TRBV18 and TRBJ2-5): NAGVMQNPRHLVRRRGQEARLRCSPMKGHSHVYWYRQLPEEGLKFMVYLQKENIIDESGMPKERFSAEFPKEGPSILRIQQVVRGDSAAYFCASSPGTEETQYFGPGTRLLVL.

The rearrangement links TRBV28 to TRBJ2-5, with D uncertain. The CDR3 is made up of 15 amino acids. From germline, CDR1 is MDHEN and CDR2 SYDVKM. V lost 3 bases to trimming and J lost 4 bases, with 15 bases between them. The CDR3, as DNA: TGTGCCAGCAGTTTGAGTCGGCAGAACCTAGAGACCCAGTACTTC. Its protein is CASSLSRQNLETQYF.

This clone was found once. This chain uses TRBV2 with TRBJ2-1, with unresolved D. This CDR3 spans 12 amino acids. Germline lookup yields CDR1 SNHLY and CDR2 FYNNEI. V gave up 3 bases and J gave up 14 bases, with 14 bases separating them. CDR3 nucleotides: TGTGCCAGCAGTGAGGCCTCTAGAAACAAGTTCTTC. Amino acid sequence: CASSEASRNKFF.

The chain joins TRBV28 to TRBJ1-5, with 7 nucleotides matching TRBD1. V was pared by 4 bases and J by 1 base, with 13 bases of the junction left unmatched. Germline values: CDR1 MDHEN, CDR2 SYDVKM. CDR3 length: 18 amino acids. The CDR3 loop is CASSSYPTGVGSNQPQHF. The CDR3 region has the DNA TGTGCCAGCAGTTCGTACCCTACAGGGGTAGGGAGCAATCAGCCCCAGCATTTT.

This clone was counted once. The chain combines TRBV27 with TRBJ2-1; 7 nucleotides align to TRBD1. CDR1 and CDR2 from the germline V gene are MNHEY and SMNVEV (reference sequence). The CDR3 length is 15 residues. After removal of 3 bases from V and 10 bases from J, the junction contained 12 bases not matched to a gene. The CDR3 DNA follows: TGTGCCAGCAGTTTCCAAAAGGGACAGCACCCAGAGCAGTTCTTC. Its translation is CASSFQKGQHPEQFF.

This clone was picked up a small number of times. The chain has TRBV19 and TRBJ1-6; perhaps TRBD1 as D (6 bases). The CDR3 consists of 15 residues. Germline CDR1 is LNHDA and CDR2 is SQIVND (reference sequence). The V gene lost 3 bases and the J gene lost 9 bases, with 15 bases spanning the gap. CDR3 residues: CASSIRAGAFSPLHF. In DNA form, the CDR3 reads TGTGCCAGTAGTATCCGGGCAGGGGCTTTTTCACCCCTCCACTTT.

The V and J genes are TRBV6-5 and TRBJ2-5, with D possibly being TRBD1 or TRBD2 (5 bases each). Germline CDR1 and CDR2: MNHEY and SVGAGI. Trimming shortened V by 6 bases and J by 2 bases, and 13 bases separated the two germline ends. The CDR3 consists of 14 residues. CDR3 residues: CASRGVGEQETQYF. In DNA, the CDR3 is TGTGCCAGCAGGGGTGTAGGGGAGCAAGAGACCCAGTACTTC.

The J gene is TRBJ1-1, the V gene TRBV3-1 (or the pseudogene TRBV3-2); D is uncertain. This CDR3 has 13 residues. Germline V gives CDR1 LGHDT, CDR2 YNNKEL (reference sequence). The germline V and J ends were trimmed by 4 bases and 7 bases, with 13 bases remaining between them. CDR3 sequence reads: CASSRRQTDEAFF. The CDR3 bases are TGTGCCAGCAGCCGGCGGCAGACCGATGAAGCTTTCTTT.

This clone came up a few times. V gene TRBV20-1 combines with J gene TRBJ2-3; D is ambiguous. This CDR3 region has 14 residues. Germline lookup yields CDR1 DFQATT and CDR2 SNEGSKA (reference sequence). The ends were cut back, 3 bases at V and 0 bases at J, with 10 bases in the middle. CDR3 region: CSASGSTSTDTQYF. CDR3 coding DNA: TGCAGTGCTAGTGGGTCTACTAGCACAGATACGCAGTATTTT.

The chain recombines TRBV7-9 with TRBJ1-2, with D maybe TRBD1 (6 bases). Between the trimmed V and J ends, which lost 5 bases and 4 bases, there was a span of 11 bases. The CDR3 totals 13 residues. Germline V CDR1 and CDR2: SEHNR, FQNEAQ (reference sequence). CDR3 in DNA: TGTGCCAGCAGCCCTAAGGACAGCTATGGCTACACCTTC. Its protein is CASSPKDSYGYTF. The entire variable domain, with the rest obtained from reference TRBV7-9 and TRBJ1-2, is as follows: DTGVSQNPRHKITKRGQNVTFRCDPISEHNRLYWYRQTLGQGPEFLTYFQNEAQLEKSRLLSDRFSAERPKGSFSTLEIQRTEQGDSAMYLCASSPKDSYGYTFGSGTRLTVV.

V usage is TRBV12-3 or TRBV12-4 and J usage is TRBJ2-1; 7 bases agree with TRBD1. Germline trimming cut 4 bases from V and 7 bases from J; bases unmatched to any gene: 4. This CDR3 has 13 residues. The CDR3 DNA is TGTGCCAGCAGTTCGGGACAGAGGAATGAGCAGTTCTTC. Translation gives CASSSGQRNEQFF.

The table lists this clone with a few counts. This sequence joins TRBV6-4 and TRBJ1-6; D gene unclear. Trimming pared 4 bases from V and 8 bases from J, leaving 9 bases between. This CDR3 contains 13 residues. Per germline, CDR1 MRHNA and CDR2 SNTAGT. CDR3 nucleotides: TGTGCCAGCAGTGTATCCGGGGATTCACCCCTCCACTTT. Its protein product is CASSVSGDSPLHF.

This clone appeared once. V usage is TRBV12-3 or TRBV12-4 and J usage is TRBJ2-7; TRBD1 might be the D (6 bases). Trimming took off 8 bases at V and 2 bases at J, with 13 bases between the two ends. This CDR3 spans 13 amino acids. CDR3 nucleotide sequence: TGTGCCAGCGGGTTACAGGGACCCTACGAGCAGTACTTC. Its translation is CASGLQGPYEQYF.

This clone was counted once. The chain joins TRBV29-1 to TRBJ2-1; 8 positions agree with TRBD1. The CDR3 is made up of 15 amino acids. The V gene's germline CDR1 is SQVTM and CDR2 ANQGSEA. With 1 base clipped from V and 4 bases from J, the junction kept 6 bases outside the gene matches. CDR3: CSVEGDGQGYNEQFF. The CDR3 DNA reads as TGCAGCGTTGAAGGCGACGGACAGGGATACAATGAGCAGTTCTTC.

The chain couples TRBV7-6 to TRBJ1-5; D call uncertain. Germline lookup yields CDR1 SGHVS and CDR2 FNYEAQ. The CDR3 totals 14 residues. V lost 1 base and J 4 bases, leaving 8 bases between the germline ends. Written as DNA, the CDR3 is TGTGCCAGCAGCTTAGGGCCGGGAAATCAGCCCCAGCATTTT. Its protein is CASSLGPGNQPQHF.

This rearrangement joins TRBV5-6 to TRBJ1-5, with unresolved D. Germline assignment: CDR1 SGHDT and CDR2 YYEEEE. The CDR3 runs to 14 residues. Trimming pared 4 bases from V and 1 base from J, leaving 9 bases between. The CDR3 DNA is TGTGCCAGCAGCCGAGGGATGAGCAATCAGCCCCAGCATTTT. This translates into CASSRGMSNQPQHF.

The chain combines TRBV7-6 with TRBJ2-1, with 7 bases fitting TRBD1. The germline V gene encodes CDR1 SGHVS and CDR2 FNYEAQ. The CDR3 has 16 residues. V lost 5 bases, J lost 5 bases, and 12 bases stayed unmatched. CDR3 DNA sequence: TGTGCCAGCAGCCCAGAAAACAGGGGCCGGGACAATGAGCAGTTCTTC. Its protein is CASSPENRGRDNEQFF.

The rearrangement uses TRBV6-5 and TRBJ2-1; TRBD2 aligns across 7 bases. J gave up 6 bases and V 2 bases, and 1 base lay outside the gene matches. Germline V gene data show CDR1 as MNHEY and CDR2 as SVGAGI. The CDR3 runs to 13 residues. The CDR3 loop is CASSYGGVNEQFF. Written as DNA, the CDR3 is TGTGCCAGCAGTTACGGGGGGGTCAATGAGCAGTTCTTC.

This clone was recorded a few times. This sequence joins TRBV18 and TRBJ2-7, with TRBD2 matching 8 bases. Germline CDR1 and CDR2: KGHSH and LQKENI. V lost 3 bases, J lost 3 bases, and 4 bases stayed unmatched. The CDR3 runs 14 residues. The CDR3 reads CASSPMREVYEQYF. The CDR3 DNA reads as TGTGCCAGCTCACCCATGCGGGAGGTCTACGAGCAGTACTTC. Full variable domain (missing parts from reference TRBV18 and TRBJ2-7): NAGVMQNPRHLVRRRGQEARLRCSPMKGHSHVYWYRQLPEEGLKFMVYLQKENIIDESGMPKERFSAEFPKEGPSILRIQQVVRGDSAAYFCASSPMREVYEQYFGPGTRLTVT.

The rearrangement links TRBV13 to TRBJ2-7, with 8 positions matching TRBD1. CDR3 length: 14 amino acids. Germline V gene sequence: CDR1 PRHDT, CDR2 FYEKMQ (reference sequence). V lost 4 bases and J lost 6; bases outside the gene matches: 8. CDR3 protein: CASSSPPDRGEQYF. The CDR3, as DNA: TGTGCCAGCAGCTCCCCCCCCGACAGGGGCGAGCAGTACTTC. Filled out from reference TRBV13 and TRBJ2-7, the complete variable domain reads AAGVIQSPRHLIKEKRETATLKCYPIPRHDTVYWYQQGPGQDPQFLISFYEKMQSDKGSIPDRFSAQQFSDYHSELNMSSLELGDSALYFCASSSPPDRGEQYFGPGTRLTVT.

The chain combines TRBV14 with TRBJ2-7; a weak D match, TRBD1 (6 bases). V was pared by 4 bases and J by 7 bases, with 11 bases between. Germline lookup yields CDR1 SGHDN and CDR2 FVKESK. This CDR3 has 12 residues. As DNA, the CDR3 is TGTGCCAGCAGCCGAAACAGGGTTGAGCAGTACTTC. It is translated as CASSRNRVEQYF.

The rearrangement uses TRBV3-1 (or the pseudogene TRBV3-2) and TRBJ1-2; D not certain. Germline V gene data show CDR1 as LGHDT and CDR2 as YNNKEL (reference sequence). V gave up 2 bases and J gave up 5 bases, with 9 bases separating them. The CDR3 is made up of 13 amino acids. The CDR3 nucleotides are TGTGCCAGCAGCCAATACATACAGTATGGCTACACCTTC. This codes for CASSQYIQYGYTF.

J is TRBJ2-3 and V is TRBV9; 12 nucleotides line up with TRBD2. The V and J ends lost 4 bases and 0 bases, in that order; junction bases with no gene match: 9. Per germline, CDR1 SGDLS and CDR2 YYNGEE. This CDR3 has 18 amino acids. In nucleotides, the CDR3 is TGTGCCAGCAGCACACTGACTAGCGGGGGCACTAGCACAGATACGCAGTATTTT. This encodes CASSTLTSGGTSTDTQYF.

V usage is TRBV7-9 and J usage is TRBJ1-2, with D tentatively TRBD1 (5 bases). The V gene lost 3 bases and the J gene lost 5 bases, with 10 bases spanning the gap. Germline assignment: CDR1 SEHNR and CDR2 FQNEAQ (reference sequence). The CDR3 extends over 13 amino acids. The CDR3 region has the DNA TGTGCCAGCAGCTTCAGCAGGGCGTATGGCTACACCTTC. This sequence encodes CASSFSRAYGYTF.

This chain uses TRBV11-1 with TRBJ1-5, with a tentative D call TRBD1 (5 bases). The ends were cut back, 5 bases at V and 6 bases at J, with 11 bases in the middle. CDR1 SGHAT and CDR2 FQDESV come from the germline V gene (reference sequence). The CDR3 extends over 13 amino acids. The CDR3 sequence: CASSPGQGQPQHF. The CDR3 DNA is TGTGCCAGCAGCCCTGGGCAGGGTCAGCCCCAGCATTTT.

This clone is categorized as large. This chain joins TRBV11-3 and TRBJ2-3; D remains ambiguous. The germline V and J ends were trimmed by 1 base and 3 bases, with 8 bases remaining between them. The CDR3 sequence is 14 residues long. Germline CDR1 and CDR2: SGHNT and YENEEA. This chain's CDR3 is CASSLGPQTDTQYF. CDR3 sequence (DNA): TGTGCCAGCAGCTTAGGTCCGCAGACAGATACGCAGTATTTT.